This passage covers 32 T cell receptor beta chains from one sample sequenced in a study of STAT3 mutations in large granular lymphocyte leukemia. Study results and limitations: In T-cell large granular lymphocyte leukemia, about half of patients showed multiple immunodominant subclonotypes.

Their antigens remain unidentified. The protocol was immunoSEQ multiplex PCR, while the TCRdb copy is restricted to in-frame clones and leaves out a portion. The sample has approximately 10,000 clones, roughly 85% seen once; the top ten hold around 27%. The sample taken for sequencing was peripheral blood mononuclear cells. All receptors come from a man between 60 and 75 years old with T-cell large granular lymphocyte leukemia. Some clones in this sample may be carry-over from other donors' samples.

CDR3 DNA sequence: TGTGCCAGCAGTTCAGGGACAGGGGGCTCTGGGGCCAACGTCCTGACTTTC. It codes for CASSSGTGGSGANVLTF. This chain joins TRBV28 and TRBJ2-6, with 11 bases fitting TRBD1. The ends lost 4 bases at V and 0 bases at J; junction bases unmatched: 2. From germline, CDR1 is MDHEN and CDR2 SYDVKM. The CDR3 is 17 residues long. Supplemented by reference TRBV28 and TRBJ2-6, the full variable domain reads DVKVTQSSRYLVKRTGEKVFLECVQDMDHENMFWYRQDPGLGLRLIYFSYDVKMKEKGDIPEGYSVSREKKERFSLILESASTNQTSMYLCASSSGTGGSGANVLTFGAGSRLTVL.

The gene calls are TRBV5-6 and TRBJ2-3; 11 nucleotides line up with TRBD2. Germline lookup yields CDR1 SGHDT and CDR2 YYEEEE. Germline trimming cut 0 bases from V and 2 bases from J; bases unmatched to any gene: 2. The CDR3 is 16 residues long. CDR3 bases: TGTGCCAGCAGCTTGGGACTAGCGGGATACACAGATACGCAGTATTTT. It codes for CASSLGLAGYTDTQYF.

This chain links TRBV7-9 with TRBJ1-3; D is perhaps TRBD1 (6 bases). V dropped 5 bases and J dropped 4 bases, with 18 bases sitting between them. The CDR3 totals 16 residues. CDR1 and CDR2 (germline): SEHNR, FQNEAQ (reference sequence). CDR3 sequence reads: CASSRTGSTKGNTIYF. CDR3 DNA: TGTGCCAGCAGCCGAACAGGGTCTACCAAGGGAAACACCATATATTTT. Drawing the rest from reference TRBV7-9 and TRBJ1-3, the complete variable domain is DTGVSQNPRHKITKRGQNVTFRCDPISEHNRLYWYRQTLGQGPEFLTYFQNEAQLEKSRLLSDRFSAERPKGSFSTLEIQRTEQGDSAMYLCASSRTGSTKGNTIYFGEGSWLTVV.

The genes are TRBV23-1 and TRBJ2-1, with D possibly called TRBD1 or TRBD2 (6 bases each). TRBV23-1 is treated as an ORF (open reading frame) with a function not yet certain. V lost 6 bases and J 5 bases, leaving 14 bases between the germline ends. The CDR3 consists of 14 residues. The CDR3 DNA reads as TGCGCCAGCAGCGAAGGGGGGTACCACAATGAGCAGTTCTTC. Its protein is CASSEGGYHNEQFF.

The chain couples TRBV5-1 to TRBJ2-3; 8 bases map to TRBD1. J lost 6 bases, V lost 6 bases, and 9 bases had no gene match. CDR1 is SGHRS and CDR2 is YFSETQ in the germline V gene. This CDR3 is built from 14 residues. The CDR3 region has the DNA TGCGCCAGCAAACGGGCAGGGGGCTTGGATACGCAGTATTTT. Amino acids: CASKRAGGLDTQYF.

The chain carries TRBV7-9 and TRBJ1-4; perhaps TRBD1 as D (5 bases). Per the germline V gene, CDR1 is SEHNR and CDR2 is FQNEAQ (reference sequence). The length of the CDR3 is 17 residues. Trimming shortened V by 4 bases and J by 0 bases, and 15 bases separated the two germline ends. The CDR3 bases are TGTGCCAGCAGCTCGACCTCACAGGTGGCAACTAATGAAAAACTGTTTTTT. Encoded protein: CASSSTSQVATNEKLFF.

This chain joins TRBV4-1 and TRBJ2-1; TRBD2 matches 13 bases. CDR3 length: 17 residues. From germline, CDR1 is MGHRA and CDR2 YSYEKL. V gave up 1 base and J gave up 5 bases; unmatched junction bases: 5. CDR3 loop: CASSQGGLAGPNNEQFF. The CDR3 DNA is TGCGCCAGCAGCCAAGGGGGACTAGCGGGGCCGAACAATGAGCAGTTCTTC.

The chain carries TRBV5-4 and TRBJ2-3; tentatively, D is TRBD2 (6 bases). CDR1 and CDR2 (germline): SGHNT, YYREEE (reference sequence). The CDR3 totals 16 residues. Deletions cut 3 bases from V and 2 bases from J, with 16 bases between. The CDR3 coding sequence is TGTGCCAGCAGCTCAGGGCCTAGCGCCATCACAGATACGCAGTATTTT. Residues: CASSSGPSAITDTQYF.

This clone has just one count. V is TRBV5-8 and J is TRBJ1-1; TRBD1 agrees at 8 bases. This CDR3 comprises 13 residues. Germline V CDR1 and CDR2: SGHTS, YDEGEE. The V and J ends lost 6 bases and 3 bases, in that order; junction bases with no gene match: 4. In DNA, the CDR3 is TGTGCCAGCACCCAGGGGGCTTACACTGAAGCTTTCTTT. Translation: CASTQGAYTEAFF.

The genes are TRBV5-5 and TRBJ2-7, with 13 bases identical to TRBD2. J lost 5 bases, V lost 0 bases, and 5 bases had no gene match. CDR1 and CDR2 from the germline V gene are SGHKS and YYEKEE (reference sequence). CDR3 size: 16 residues. Here the CDR3 DNA reads TGTGCCAGCAGCTTGGAACTAGCGGGAGGGTGGGACGAGCAGTACTTC. This encodes CASSLELAGGWDEQYF. The full variable domain, rest sourced from reference TRBV5-5 and TRBJ2-7, is DAGVTQSPTHLIKTRGQQVTLRCSPISGHKSVSWYQQVLGQGPQFIFQYYEKEERGRGNFPDRFSARQFPNYSSELNVNALLLGDSALYLCASSLELAGGWDEQYFGPGTRLTVT.

The chain recombines TRBV9 with TRBJ2-3; 9 nucleotides agree with TRBD2. Per the germline V gene, CDR1 is SGDLS and CDR2 is YYNGEE. This CDR3 contains 16 residues. The trim removed 4 bases at V and 6 bases at J, leaving 12 bases unmatched. Written as DNA, the CDR3 is TGTGCCAGCAGCAGATTTATAGCGGGAGCAGGGGATACGCAGTATTTT. It yields the protein CASSRFIAGAGDTQYF.

The V gene is TRBV4-3, the J gene TRBJ1-1; unclear D gene. Trimming removed 0 bases from V and 0 bases from J, with 8 bases in between. CDR1 and CDR2 from the germline V gene are LGHNA and YSLEER. This CDR3 has 15 residues. DNA for the CDR3: TGCGCCAGCAGCCAAGAATGGGAGCTGAACACTGAAGCTTTCTTT. It encodes CASSQEWELNTEAFF.

The J gene is TRBJ1-1, the V gene TRBV21-1. TRBV21-1 is recorded as a pseudogene. The CDR3 consists of 18 residues. The CDR3 is CATAKGRVGTMWNTEAFF. The DNA of the CDR3 is TGTGCCACCGCCAAGGGGAGGGTGGGGACAATGTGGAACACTGAAGCTTTCTTT.

The V call is TRBV5-1, the J call TRBJ1-4; 8 nucleotides match TRBD1. CDR1 is SGHRS, CDR2 YFSETQ, per germline. The CDR3 spans 16 residues. V shed 4 bases and J 1 base; nucleotides not matched to a gene: 6. The DNA of the CDR3 is TGCGCCAGCAGCCTAGGACAGGGCGTAACTAATGAAAAACTGTTTTTT. It encodes CASSLGQGVTNEKLFF.

The chain has TRBV30 and TRBJ2-3; D remains unclear. The CDR3 totals 14 residues. The germline V gene encodes CDR1 GTSNPN and CDR2 SVGIG (reference sequence). Trimming stripped 2 bases from V and 4 bases from J, with 13 bases between. For the CDR3, the DNA is TGTGCCTGGAGTAAGGGAATCCAGGCAGATACGCAGTATTTT. Translated: CAWSKGIQADTQYF.

V gene TRBV19 combines with J gene TRBJ2-1; 9 bases are shared with TRBD2. Per the germline V gene, CDR1 is LNHDA and CDR2 is SQIVND (reference sequence). Unmatched junction bases numbered 10, after V lost 5 bases and J lost 5 bases. The CDR3 extends over 16 amino acids. The CDR3 sequence: CASSPLGGRGDNEQFF. The CDR3 DNA is TGTGCCAGTAGTCCTTTGGGCGGGAGGGGGGACAATGAGCAGTTCTTC. Using reference TRBV19 and TRBJ2-1 for the parts outside the CDR3, the full variable domain is DGGITQSPKYLFRKEGQNVTLSCEQNLNHDAMYWYRQDPGQGLRLIYYSQIVNDFQKGDIAEGYSVSREKKESFPLTVTSAQKNPTAFYLCASSPLGGRGDNEQFFGPGTRLTVL.

The chain couples TRBV5-1 to TRBJ2-7, with 7 bases aligning to TRBD1. The V and J ends lost 4 bases and 3 bases, in that order; junction bases with no gene match: 10. Germline V gene data show CDR1 as SGHRS and CDR2 as YFSETQ. The CDR3 is 15 amino acids. Written as DNA, the CDR3 is TGCGCCAGCAGCGGGTCGACAGGGTCGGTCTACGAGCAGTACTTC. Protein sequence: CASSGSTGSVYEQYF.

The rearrangement uses TRBV7-2 and TRBJ2-3; a possible D gene is TRBD2 (5 bases). The CDR3 is 15 amino acids. V was clipped by 5 bases and J by 4 bases, with 16 bases between them. The germline V gene has CDR1 SGHTA and CDR2 FQGNSA. CDR3 amino acids: CASSPGERPPDTQYF. CDR3 nucleotide sequence: TGTGCCAGCAGCCCGGGCGAGCGGCCTCCAGATACGCAGTATTTT.

The V gene is TRBV19, the J gene TRBJ2-7; TRBD2 might be the D (5 bases). CDR1 LNHDA and CDR2 SQIVND come from the germline V gene (reference sequence). V was trimmed by 9 bases and J by 5 bases, leaving 17 bases between them. This CDR3 comprises 13 residues. CDR3 coding DNA: TGTGCCAGCGCCCCTAGAGGGTGGGACGAGCAGTACTTC. This gives the protein CASAPRGWDEQYF.

There are a few counts of this clone. CDR3 nucleotide sequence: TGTGCCAGCAGTGCTCGACAGGGGGGGTACACCTTC. Translated, it gives CASSARQGGYTF. The chain is built from TRBV6-1 and TRBJ1-2; TRBD1 matches at 9 bases. This CDR3 has 12 amino acids. CDR1 and CDR2 (germline): MNHNS, SASEGT. The V segment lost 4 bases and the J segment 11 bases; nucleotides outside the gene matches: 5.

The rearrangement joins TRBV29-1 to TRBJ2-1; 9 bases fit TRBD2. This CDR3 is built from 14 residues. Germline values: CDR1 SQVTM, CDR2 ANQGSEA. Trimming at V came to 6 bases and at J to 7 bases, leaving 10 bases not matched to a gene. The CDR3 bases are TGCAGCGTGACGCTGGCGGGAGGGCTGAATGAGCAGTTCTTC. It codes for CSVTLAGGLNEQFF.

For the CDR3, the DNA is TGTGCCAGCAGTTTTATGGCCAGGCGATACACTGAAGCTTTCTTT. It specifies CASSFMARRYTEAFF. The chain uses TRBV28 and TRBJ1-1; D is undetermined. CDR1 is MDHEN and CDR2 is SYDVKM in the germline V gene. Deletions cut 3 bases from V and 3 bases from J, with 14 bases between. CDR3 length: 15 residues.

The V call is TRBV5-1, the J call TRBJ2-5; D is perhaps TRBD2 (5 bases). V gave up 3 bases and J gave up 3 bases, with 12 bases separating them. Looked up from germline, CDR1 is SGHRS and CDR2 is YFSETQ. This CDR3 contains 14 residues. The CDR3 bases are TGCGCCAGCAGCTATTCTGGAGGAGAAGAGACCCAGTACTTC. Translated, it gives CASSYSGGEETQYF.

The CDR3 DNA reads as TGTGCCAGCAGTGAGGGACGGAGGGGCAATCAGCCCCAGCATTTT. Translation: CASSEGRRGNQPQHF. The gene calls are TRBV6-1 and TRBJ1-5; TRBD1 might be the D (5 bases). V dropped 3 bases and J dropped 2 bases, with 11 bases sitting between them. This CDR3 comprises 15 residues. Germline lookup yields CDR1 MNHNS and CDR2 SASEGT.

The chain uses TRBV7-2 and TRBJ1-4; D not certain. Germline assignment: CDR1 SGHTA and CDR2 FQGNSA. CDR3 length: 12 residues. The V and J ends lost 1 base and 8 bases respectively, with 5 bases between them. The CDR3 DNA sequence: TGTGCCAGCAGCTTAGGGAACGAAAAACTGTTTTTT. It specifies CASSLGNEKLFF.

CDR3 in DNA: TGTGCCATCAGGGAAACCGGACAACGGGCTAACTATGGCTACACCTTC. Translated, it gives CAIRETGQRANYGYTF. V and J are TRBV10-3 and TRBJ1-2; D may be TRBD1 (5 bases). Germline loops: CDR1 ENHRY, CDR2 SYGVKD. This CDR3 comprises 16 residues. Trimming stripped 6 bases from V and 0 bases from J, with 17 bases between.

V is TRBV4-3 and J is TRBJ2-1; 10 bases line up with TRBD2. The CDR3 contains 16 residues. Germline loops: CDR1 LGHNA, CDR2 YSLEER. Trimming cost V 4 bases and J 9 bases; bases outside gene matches: 12. This CDR3 is CASSPVDSGRRGEQFF. In DNA form, the CDR3 reads TGCGCCAGCAGCCCCGTCGATAGCGGGAGGAGAGGTGAGCAGTTCTTC.

The chain's CDR3 is CASSLSQAGDTQYF. The CDR3 region has the DNA TGCGCCAGCAGCTTGTCTCAGGCCGGGGATACGCAGTATTTT. The chain recombines TRBV5-1 with TRBJ2-3; the D is unclear. The V gene's germline CDR1 is SGHRS and CDR2 YFSETQ. Trimming pared 1 base from V and 6 bases from J, leaving 12 bases between. CDR3 length equals 14 residues.

The chain links TRBV9 to TRBJ1-6; D unresolved. There are 14 residues in the CDR3. In germline, CDR1 is SGDLS, CDR2 YYNGEE. The V and J ends lost 1 base and 6 bases respectively, with 8 bases between them. CDR3 sequence: CASSVSMTNSPLHF. The CDR3 coding sequence is TGTGCCAGCAGCGTAAGCATGACTAATTCACCCCTCCACTTT.

J is TRBJ2-1 and V is TRBV18; no firm D call. Trimming took off 3 bases at V and 1 base at J, with 7 bases between the two ends. The CDR3 contains 14 residues. Germline loops: CDR1 KGHSH, CDR2 LQKENI. CDR3 loop: CASSPSRSYNEQFF. The CDR3 DNA follows: TGTGCCAGCTCACCGTCCCGATCCTACAATGAGCAGTTCTTC.

The chain joins TRBV5-4 to TRBJ1-4; TRBD1 is a possible D gene (6 bases). The CDR3 is made up of 14 amino acids. In germline, CDR1 is SGHNT, CDR2 YYREEE (reference sequence). Trimming removed 4 bases at V and 1 base at J, with 8 bases between. CDR3 bases: TGTGCCAGCAGCGAGGGGGGAACTAATGAAAAACTGTTTTTT. Protein sequence: CASSEGGTNEKLFF.

The chain joins TRBV5-1 to TRBJ2-7; 11 nucleotides match TRBD2. The trim removed 3 bases at V and 6 bases at J, leaving 2 bases unmatched. The CDR3 loop spans 13 amino acids. Germline V gene lookup returns CDR1 SGHRS and CDR2 YFSETQ. Written as DNA, the CDR3 is TGCGCCAGCAGCTCCACTAGCGGGGGCGAGCAGTACTTC. Translation: CASSSTSGGEQYF.